What follows are 14 T cell receptor beta chains derived from one specimen sequenced in a study of blood T cell repertoires in COVID-19. Sequenced by immunoSEQ multiplex PCR; TCRdb stores in-frame clones only, minus some. The sample carries 250,000 to 300,000 clones, 65% to 90% recorded once. Input material: peripheral blood. The receptors come from a woman aged 55-69 years with active or convalescent COVID-19.

This clone was found many times. This chain joins TRBV4-3 and TRBJ2-7, with D maybe TRBD2 (5 bases). Germline V CDR1 and CDR2: LGHNA, YSLEER. The CDR3 is 15 residues long. Trimming removed 0 bases at V and 5 bases at J, with 14 bases between. The CDR3 protein is CASSQDGLPRNEQYF. DNA of the CDR3: TGCGCCAGCAGCCAAGATGGACTGCCTCGGAACGAGCAGTACTTC.

The gene calls are TRBV10-3 and TRBJ2-2, with D hard to call. V shed 5 bases and J shed 1 base, with 8 bases lying between them. CDR3 size: 14 residues. Germline values: CDR1 ENHRY, CDR2 SYGVKD. The CDR3 DNA reads TGTGCCATCAGTCCCACGGTGAACACCGGGGAGCTGTTTTTT. Translating it yields CAISPTVNTGELFF.

The gene calls are TRBV5-1 and TRBJ2-2; TRBD1 matches at 10 bases. Germline V CDR1 and CDR2: SGHRS, YFSETQ. V was pared by 9 bases and J by 4 bases, with 9 bases of the junction left unmatched. This CDR3 is 15 amino acids long. The CDR3 region is CANRPGTGATGELFF. The DNA of the CDR3 is TGCGCCAACCGACCCGGGACAGGGGCCACCGGGGAGCTGTTTTTT.

The chain carries TRBV19 and TRBJ1-1; the D is unclear. CDR1 LNHDA and CDR2 SQIVND come from the germline V gene (reference sequence). This CDR3 has 14 amino acids. Trimming took off 4 bases at V and 3 bases at J, with 12 bases between the two ends. CDR3 residues: CASSTDTYYTEAFF. The CDR3 bases are TGTGCCAGTAGTACCGACACCTACTACACTGAAGCTTTCTTT. The variable domain in full, with the rest retrieved from reference TRBV19 and TRBJ1-1, is DGGITQSPKYLFRKEGQNVTLSCEQNLNHDAMYWYRQDPGQGLRLIYYSQIVNDFQKGDIAEGYSVSREKKESFPLTVTSAQKNPTAFYLCASSTDTYYTEAFFGQGTRLTVV.

This chain joins TRBV19 and TRBJ1-1, with TRBD1 matching over 9 bases. Losses at the gene ends were 7 bases for V and 1 base for J; bases not matched to a gene: 4. The germline gives CDR1 LNHDA, CDR2 SQIVND (reference sequence). The CDR3 covers 14 residues. The CDR3 sequence is CASTTDRGNTEAFF. CDR3 DNA: TGTGCCAGTACCACGGACAGGGGGAACACTGAAGCTTTCTTT. The full variable domain, in which reference TRBV19 and TRBJ1-1 provide the parts outside the CDR3, is DGGITQSPKYLFRKEGQNVTLSCEQNLNHDAMYWYRQDPGQGLRLIYYSQIVNDFQKGDIAEGYSVSREKKESFPLTVTSAQKNPTAFYLCASTTDRGNTEAFFGQGTRLTVV.

Only one count was recorded for this clone. V gene TRBV7-6 combines with J gene TRBJ2-2; the D gene is possibly TRBD1 (5 bases). Trimming shortened V by 2 bases and J by 5 bases, and 12 bases separated the two germline ends. Germline V CDR1 and CDR2: SGHVS, FNYEAQ. The CDR3 spans 15 residues. CDR3 loop: CASSLLGQRTGELFF. The CDR3 DNA is TGTGCCAGCAGCTTATTGGGGCAACGAACCGGGGAGCTGTTTTTT.

The rearrangement links TRBV5-5 to TRBJ2-7; 12 bases are shared with TRBD2. Germline V gene lookup returns CDR1 SGHKS and CDR2 YYEKEE (reference sequence). The J segment lost 2 bases and the V segment lost 0 bases, leaving 0 bases of the junction unmatched. This CDR3 has 15 residues. CDR3 coding DNA: TGTGCCAGCAGCTTGGGGACTAGCGGGGCCTACGAGCAGTACTTC. Translation gives CASSLGTSGAYEQYF.

This clone was found once. This chain joins TRBV9 and TRBJ2-7, with 8 nucleotides matching TRBD1. V was clipped by 0 bases and J by 2 bases; unmatched bases: 4. The CDR3 is 15 amino acids. The germline V gene has CDR1 SGDLS and CDR2 YYNGEE. The DNA of the CDR3 is TGTGCCAGCAGCGTAGGTCCGGACAGGGCCTACGAGCAGTACTTC. It codes for CASSVGPDRAYEQYF.

This CDR3 is CASSYSAGMNTEAFF. The CDR3 DNA reads TGTGCCAGCAGTTACTCGGCAGGGATGAACACTGAAGCTTTCTTT. V usage is TRBV6-5 and J usage is TRBJ1-1; perhaps TRBD1 as D (5 bases). This CDR3 spans 15 amino acids. V was pared by 0 bases and J by 0 bases, with 8 bases between. CDR1 and CDR2 (germline): MNHEY, SVGAGI.

V gene TRBV12-3 or TRBV12-4 combines with J gene TRBJ1-1, with 7 bases aligning to TRBD1. Trimming removed 4 bases from V and 4 bases from J; junction bases left unmatched: 3. The CDR3 runs to 13 residues. The CDR3 nucleotides read TGTGCCAGCAGTTCGGACAGGCGCACTGAAGCTTTCTTT. It codes for CASSSDRRTEAFF.

As DNA, the CDR3 is TGTGCCAGCCAAGTCGGGAGCGGATATGGGGAGCTGTTTTTT. This codes for CASQVGSGYGELFF. The chain combines TRBV7-2 with TRBJ2-2; D might be TRBD2 (6 bases). Trimming removed 8 bases from V and 8 bases from J, with 18 bases in between. CDR1 and CDR2 (germline): SGHTA, FQGNSA. The CDR3 is 14 residues long. Combining the CDR3 with reference TRBV7-2 and TRBJ2-2 gives the whole variable domain GAGVSQSPSNKVTEKGKDVELRCDPISGHTALYWYRQSLGQGLEFLIYFQGNSAPDKSGLPSDRFSAERTGGSVSTLTIQRTQQEDSAVYLCASQVGSGYGELFFGEGSRLTVL.

The chain is built from TRBV3-1 (or the pseudogene TRBV3-2) and TRBJ2-5, with D maybe TRBD1 (5 bases). The V gene's germline CDR1 is LGHDT and CDR2 YNNKEL (reference sequence). Trimming took 1 base from V and 5 from J, leaving 14 bases between them. The CDR3 is 15 amino acids. CDR3 loop: CASSQGSGIRETQYF. Written as DNA, the CDR3 is TGTGCCAGCAGCCAAGGATCAGGGATCAGGGAGACCCAGTACTTC.

In this sample, this clone turned up once. This chain joins TRBV6-2 or TRBV6-3 and TRBJ2-7, with D unresolved. The V gene lost 2 bases and the J gene lost 2 bases, with 13 bases spanning the gap. Germline-derived CDR1 and CDR2 are MNHEY and SVGEGT. The CDR3 consists of 15 residues. CDR3: CASSYPQVPTYEQYF. The CDR3 DNA reads TGTGCCAGCAGTTACCCCCAGGTCCCTACCTACGAGCAGTACTTC.

The chain links TRBV28 to TRBJ1-3; a weak D match, TRBD1 (5 bases). V lost 6 bases, J lost 0 bases, and 18 bases lay in between. This CDR3 has 17 amino acids. Germline V gives CDR1 MDHEN, CDR2 SYDVKM. The CDR3 spells CASRRGTLIRSGNTIYF. CDR3 sequence (DNA): TGTGCCAGCAGGCGCGGGACCCTCATTCGCTCTGGAAACACCATATATTTT.